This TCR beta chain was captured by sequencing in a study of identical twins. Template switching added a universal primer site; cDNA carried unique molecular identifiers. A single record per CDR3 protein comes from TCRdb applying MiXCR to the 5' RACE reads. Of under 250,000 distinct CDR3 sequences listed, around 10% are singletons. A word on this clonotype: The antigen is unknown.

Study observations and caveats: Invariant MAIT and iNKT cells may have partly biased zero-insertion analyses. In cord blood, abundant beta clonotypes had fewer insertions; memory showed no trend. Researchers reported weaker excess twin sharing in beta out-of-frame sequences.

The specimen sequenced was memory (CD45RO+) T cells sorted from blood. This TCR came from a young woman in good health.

The CDR3 sequence: CAWGQGAGETQYF. CDR3 in DNA: TGTGCCTGGGGACAGGGGGCGGGGGAGACCCAGTACTTC. The chain employs TRBV30 and TRBJ2-5; 11 bases match TRBD1. The V and J ends lost 5 bases and 5 bases, in that order; junction bases with no gene match: 4. The CDR3 is 13 amino acids. Germline V CDR1 and CDR2: GTSNPN, SVGIG (reference sequence).